Listed here are 3 T cell receptor beta chains from one sample, sequenced in a study of identical twins. TCRdb fed the 5' RACE reads into MiXCR, producing one record per CDR3 protein. The repertoire holds 1.5 million to 2 million distinct CDR3 sequences, with under 35% as singletons. Sequenced input: cord blood. All receptors come from a newborn girl in good health.

About this clonotype itself: A much larger clone sits a single nucleotide away, making a read error possible. The rearrangement uses TRBV4-2 and TRBJ2-1; 7 bases fit TRBD2. The J call may be in error: the DNA end matches TRBJ2-7 better. Germline-derived CDR1 and CDR2 are LGHNA and YNFKEQ. The CDR3 is 15 residues long. DNA for the CDR3: TGTGCCAGCAGCCAAACTAGCGTTCCCTACAATGAGCAGTACTTC. It encodes CASSQTSVPYNEQYF.

The V gene is TRBV5-1, the J gene TRBJ2-3, with D perhaps matching TRBD2 (6 bases). CDR1 SGHRS and CDR2 YFSETQ come from the germline V gene. V lost 4 bases, J lost 0 bases, and 15 bases lay in between. The CDR3 length is 16 residues. The CDR3 loop is CASSTTGVPSTDTQYF. Here the CDR3 DNA reads TGCGCCAGCAGCACGACGGGGGTCCCTAGCACAGATACGCAGTATTTT.

The rearrangement uses TRBV28 and TRBJ2-3; possibly TRBD2 for D (6 bases). The CDR3 loop spans 14 amino acids. V lost 8 bases, J lost 2 bases, and 14 bases lay in between. Germline-derived CDR1 and CDR2 are MDHEN and SYDVKM. CDR3 sequence (DNA): TGTGCCAGCCTAAACGGACTAATCACAGATACGCAGTATTTT. The encoded protein is CASLNGLITDTQYF.